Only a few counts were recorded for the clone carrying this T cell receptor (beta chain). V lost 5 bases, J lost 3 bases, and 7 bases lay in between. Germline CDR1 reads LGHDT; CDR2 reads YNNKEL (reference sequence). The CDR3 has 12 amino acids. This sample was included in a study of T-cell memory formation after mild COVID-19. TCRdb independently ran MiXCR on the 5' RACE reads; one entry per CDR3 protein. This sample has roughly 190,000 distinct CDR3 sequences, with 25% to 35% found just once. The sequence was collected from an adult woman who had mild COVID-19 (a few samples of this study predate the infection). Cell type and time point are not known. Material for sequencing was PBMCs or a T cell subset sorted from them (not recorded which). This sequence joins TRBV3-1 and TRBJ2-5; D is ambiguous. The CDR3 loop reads CASSVTKETQYF. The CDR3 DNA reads TGTGCCAGCAGCGTCACGAAAGAGACCCAGTACTTC.